A selection of T cell receptor beta chains follows, all from one sample in a study of blood T cell repertoires in COVID-19. The table came from immunoSEQ multiplex PCR; TCRdb's copy has only in-frame clones and leaves some out. The sample records some 250,000 clones, approximately 85% being singletons. Sequencing input: PBMCs or T cells enriched from blood (not recorded which). Every receptor here comes from a woman in her fifties or sixties who had recovered from COVID-19. The CDR3 runs from the conserved cysteine through the conserved F or W. Fields, in order: V gene, CDR3 protein.

V: TRBV5-4; CDR3: CASSSGRGRALNEQYF
V: TRBV3-1/TRBV3-2; CDR3: CASSHVLANEQFF
V: TRBV5-5; CDR3: CASSTGSSTDTQYF
V: TRBV11-3; CDR3: CASSLGHEAGTQYF
V: TRBV28; CDR3: CASRPTGGPQEAQYF
V: TRBV5-1; CDR3: CASSWEQGPYEQYF
V: TRBV11-2; CDR3: CASGGEGTLYEQYF
V: TRBV28; CDR3: CASSLWFLGGTSGSYEQYF
V: TRBV7-2; CDR3: CASSTPGLVYEQYF
V: TRBV7-9; CDR3: CASSLANSDYGYTF
V: TRBV27; CDR3: CASSLNREYEQYF
V: TRBV10-3; CDR3: CAIGGLAANTGELFF
V: TRBV7-2; CDR3: CASSPRGGRFHEQYF
V: TRBV13; CDR3: CASSRRTSGRTDTQYF
V: TRBV7-6; CDR3: CASSDRLAGQETQYF
V: TRBV12-5; CDR3: CASGFGQGHEQYF
V: TRBV27; CDR3: CASSLLPPGLSASYEQYF
V: TRBV7-9; CDR3: CASSSTKTSKDEQFF
V: TRBV19; CDR3: CAITLRQSQPQHF
V: TRBV6-2/TRBV6-3; CDR3: CASSSPWTSDSYEQYF
V: TRBV6-5; CDR3: CASSYGGVVGEQYF
V: TRBV11-2; CDR3: CASSLGVDRVSGEQYF
V: TRBV19; CDR3: CASQNRGEAFF
V: TRBV5-4; CDR3: CASSLAGGPGEQYF
V: TRBV7-9; CDR3: CASSFQGGSEKLFF
V: TRBV7-2; CDR3: CASSLDKGFQPQHF
V: TRBV28; CDR3: CASQTGRIRNQPQHF
V: TRBV7-3; CDR3: CASSRGGGDEQFF